A selection of T cell receptor beta chains follows, all from one sample in a study of CD8+CD57+ T cells in acquired aplastic anemia. Each CDR3 protein gets one entry after TCRdb re-called the reads with MiXCR. The sample shows 100,000 to 150,000 distinct CDR3 sequences, 48% of them seen only once. Sequencing was done on a sample of sorted CD4+, CD8+, or CD8+CD57+ T cells (not recorded which) from PBMCs. The receptors come from a human donor in good health, serving as a control. Both conserved end residues are part of each CDR3. D genes are given only for firm matches. Expanded clones get a size class; other rows say once, few or many, or leave the size out.

d_call	clone_size	v_call	j_call	cdr3_nt	cdr3_aa
.	few	TRBV18	TRBJ2-3	TGTGCCAGCTCACCACCGGGGGCCGGGACAGATACGCAGTATTTT	CASSPPGAGTDTQYF
TRBD1	many	TRBV4-3	TRBJ2-3	TGCGCCAGCAGCCAAGATGGACAGGATCCAAATACGCAGTATTTT	CASSQDGQDPNTQYF
.	.	TRBV10-3	TRBJ1-2	TGTGCCATCAGTGAGTCGACTCCTGGACTGAACTATGGCTACACCTTC	CAISESTPGLNYGYTF
.	.	TRBV29-1	TRBJ1-2	TGCAGCGTTGACAGGGGAGGCTATGGCTACACCTTC	CSVDRGGYGYTF
TRBD1	many	TRBV4-1	TRBJ2-7	TGCGCCAGCAGCCAAGATCCCGGGACAGGATTATCCTACGAGCAGTACTTC	CASSQDPGTGLSYEQYF
.	.	TRBV29-1	TRBJ2-7	TGCAGCGTGGGGGGGGGTGGGGACAAGGGCTACGAGCAGTACTTC	CSVGGGGDKGYEQYF
.	once	TRBV19	TRBJ1-4	TGTGCCAGTGTGCGGGGGGGACGTAATGAAAAACTGTTTTTT	CASVRGGRNEKLFF
TRBD1	.	TRBV20-1	TRBJ1-1	TGCAGTGCTAAAGGACAGGGGGCGTTTGGAGGAAAAGCTTTCTTT	CSAKGQGAFGGKAFF
.	many	TRBV30	TRBJ2-5	TGTGCCTGGAGTGTAAAGGCAGTACAAGAGACCCAGTACTTC	CAWSVKAVQETQYF
.	.	TRBV2	TRBJ2-7	TGTGCCACCGATACGGGACCAGCGTTTGGGGGGCAGTACTTC	CATDTGPAFGGQYF
.	.	TRBV24-1	TRBJ2-7	TGTGCCACCAGTGATCTCTACGAGCAGTACTTC	CATSDLYEQYF
TRBD1	many	TRBV19	TRBJ1-1	TGTGCCAGTAGGCACAGGGGGCCGGTGAACACTGAAGCTTTCTTT	CASRHRGPVNTEAFF
.	many	TRBV6-5	TRBJ1-1	TGTGCCAGCAGTTGGTACAGGTTGAACACTGAAGCTTTCTTT	CASSWYRLNTEAFF
.	.	TRBV29-1	TRBJ2-7	TGCAGCGTTACCGACGGACCCTACGAGCAGTACTTC	CSVTDGPYEQYF
TRBD1	.	TRBV10-3	TRBJ1-2	TGTGCCATCAGTGCGGGGACAGGGGCGAACTATGGCTACACCTTC	CAISAGTGANYGYTF
TRBD2	few	TRBV29-1	TRBJ2-5	TGCAGCGTTGAAGATCGTATCGGGGAGGGAGAGACCCAGTACTTC	CSVEDRIGEGETQYF
.	many	TRBV24-1	TRBJ2-3	TGTGCCACCAGTGTAGGACACACAGATACGCAGTATTTT	CATSVGHTDTQYF
.	.	TRBV7-6	TRBJ2-5	TGTGCCAGCAGCTCAATCGAGACCCAGTACTTC	CASSSIETQYF
TRBD1	.	TRBV5-1	TRBJ2-1	TGCGCCAGCAGACTTGGACAGGGGCGGAGGGAGCAGTTCTTC	CASRLGQGRREQFF
.	many	TRBV3-1	TRBJ1-6	TGTGCCAGCCGGCGGGGGGCCGCTAATTCACCCCTCCACTTT	CASRRGAANSPLHF